One and the same sample provided the 4 T cell receptor beta chains below, sequenced in a study of OX40 agonist ivuxolimab in advanced cancers. Profiling relied on immunoSEQ multiplex PCR, and the TCRdb table lists in-frame clones only, not all of them. The sample gives 80,000 to 100,000 clones, approximately 94% of which show up once; about 2.6% is in the top ten. This sample comprised CD4+ or CD8+ T cells sorted from blood, obtained in a trial of the OX40 agonist ivuxolimab. The receptors were gathered from an adult with an advanced solid tumor such as melanoma, head and neck, liver or kidney cancer.

This chain uses TRBV2 with TRBJ2-1, with 11 bases fitting TRBD2. Losses at the gene ends were 4 bases for V and 8 bases for J; bases not matched to a gene: 10. Germline assignment: CDR1 SNHLY and CDR2 FYNNEI. The CDR3 sequence is 16 residues long. DNA of the CDR3: TGTGCCAGCAGTGGGACTCTAGCGGGGGGCGGGTATGAGCAGTTCTTC. It encodes CASSGTLAGGGYEQFF. Complete variable domain (other parts from reference TRBV2 and TRBJ2-1): EPEVTQTPSHQVTQMGQEVILRCVPISNHLYFYWYRQILGQKVEFLVSFYNNEISEKSEIFDDQFSVERPDGSNFTLKIRSTKLEDSAMYFCASSGTLAGGGYEQFFGPGTRLTVL.

The genes are TRBV30 and TRBJ1-5; 8 bases are a match to TRBD1. This CDR3 contains 14 residues. From germline, CDR1 is GTSNPN and CDR2 SVGIG (reference sequence). V lost 4 bases and J lost 6; bases outside the gene matches: 8. The CDR3 DNA sequence: TGTGCCTGGACTAGCGGACAGGGCGGTCAGCCCCAGCATTTT. It is translated as CAWTSGQGGQPQHF. Drawing the rest from reference TRBV30 and TRBJ1-5, the complete variable domain is SQTIHQWPATLVQPVGSPLSLECTVEGTSNPNLYWYRQAAGRGLQLLFYSVGIGQISSEVPQNLSASRPQDRQFILSSKKLLLSDSGFYLCAWTSGQGGQPQHFGDGTRLSIL.

The rearrangement links TRBV29-1 to TRBJ1-5, with D unclear. Trimming removed 7 bases at V and 6 bases at J, with 13 bases between. The CDR3 has 12 residues. CDR1 and CDR2 from the germline V gene are SQVTM and ANQGSEA. CDR3 loop: CSALAVSQPQHF. CDR3 bases: TGCAGCGCCCTAGCGGTGAGTCAGCCCCAGCATTTT.

In DNA form, the CDR3 reads TGCGCCAGCAGCCAAGCTCCCCAGGGGGCTAATGGCTACACCTTC. This encodes CASSQAPQGANGYTF. V gene TRBV4-1 combines with J gene TRBJ1-2; 8 bases line up with TRBD1. Looked up from germline, CDR1 is MGHRA and CDR2 is YSYEKL. The CDR3 covers 15 residues. V was pared by 1 base and J by 6 bases, with 7 bases of the junction left unmatched.